This is a list of T cell receptor beta chains from one sample in a study of vaccination and CD4 T cells after COVID-19. TCRdb reprocessed the PCR reads with MiXCR, giving one entry per CDR3 protein. The sample holds some 9,300 distinct CDR3 sequences, less than 55% seen once. What these receptors recognize is not known. The sample taken for sequencing was CD4+ T cells from blood, cultured in vitro. The source is a human donor who had recovered from COVID-19. CDR3s include the opening cysteine and the closing phenylalanine or tryptophan. Fields, in order: V gene, J gene, D gene, clone size, CDR3 DNA, CDR3 protein. The D gene is left open where the match is weak. A clone size is listed for some rows: how often the clone was seen (once, few, many), or a class if it is expanded.

TRBV6-1	TRBJ1-4	-	-	TGTGCCAGCAGTGCAACAGGGCGTAATGAAAAACTGTTTTTT	CASSATGRNEKLFF
TRBV6-2/TRBV6-3	TRBJ2-3	-	few	TGTGCCAGCAGTTTGGGCCAGGGTGGGGATACGCAGTATTTT	CASSLGQGGDTQYF
TRBV6-1	TRBJ2-7	-	few	TGTGCCAGCAGCCAAGTTCGGGCCTTAGAGCAGTACTTC	CASSQVRALEQYF
TRBV28	TRBJ1-6	-	few	TGTGCCAGCCGTGGCGGGGGGCGGGTTAATTCACCCCTCCACTTT	CASRGGGRVNSPLHF
TRBV5-1	TRBJ1-1	TRBD1	-	TGCGCCAGCAGAAACGGAGGGGGCGGGATCACTGAAGCTTTCTTT	CASRNGGGGITEAFF
TRBV27	TRBJ2-3	TRBD1	-	TGTGCCAGCAGACGGCCGCCCGGGACAGGCGGCACAGATACGCAGTATTTT	CASRRPPGTGGTDTQYF
TRBV6-2/TRBV6-3	TRBJ2-3	TRBD1	-	TGTGCCAGCAGTATGACAGGGACAGGGATCACAGATACGCAGTATTTT	CASSMTGTGITDTQYF
TRBV6-1	TRBJ2-4	TRBD2	-	TGTGCCAGCCGTGCCGAGCGGGAGGGCCTCAACATTCAGTACTTC	CASRAEREGLNIQYF
TRBV18	TRBJ2-1	TRBD1	-	TGTGCCAGCTCACCGGGGACAGGGGCCTACAATGAGCAGTTCTTC	CASSPGTGAYNEQFF
TRBV30	TRBJ1-6	-	few	TGTGCCTGGAGTGTATTTGCGAGTACACCCCTCCACTTT	CAWSVFASTPLHF
TRBV5-1	TRBJ2-5	-	-	TGCGCCAGCAGCCTGGACGGTTACCAAGAGACCCAGTACTTC	CASSLDGYQETQYF
TRBV10-3	TRBJ2-5	-	few	TGTGCCATCAAGCAGGGGCTCCGCCAAGAGACCCAGTACTTC	CAIKQGLRQETQYF
TRBV20-1	TRBJ2-2	TRBD1	few	TGCAGTGCTCTGACAGGGGGGTCGGCTGGGGAGCTGTTTTTT	CSALTGGSAGELFF
TRBV27	TRBJ2-7	TRBD2	few	TGTGCCAGCAGCGTGGGACTAGCGGGGGGCTCCTACGAGCAGTACTTC	CASSVGLAGGSYEQYF
TRBV7-9	TRBJ2-3	-	-	TGTGCCCACTCAGGAGGGCAGGGGAGTAGGAAAGATACGCAGTATTTT	CAHSGGQGSRKDTQYF
TRBV4-3	TRBJ1-6	-	-	TGCGCCAGCAGCCAAGATCGGGTGGAGTATTCACCCCTCCACTTT	CASSQDRVEYSPLHF
TRBV19	TRBJ1-2	-	few	TGTGCCAGTAGAAGTGGCGGGGTCGTCTCCGGCTACACCTTC	CASRSGGVVSGYTF
TRBV19	TRBJ1-2	-	few	TGTGCCAGTAGGCGACAAGAACACTATGGCTACACCTTC	CASRRQEHYGYTF
TRBV6-5	TRBJ1-1	-	-	TGTGCCAGCAGTTACTCCGCCTGGGCTTTCTTT	CASSYSAWAFF
TRBV30	TRBJ2-7	-	-	TGTGCCTGGAGTGTACGGGGGGCCCCCCTGGGGGAGCAGTACTTC	CAWSVRGAPLGEQYF
TRBV24-1	TRBJ2-7	-	-	TGTGCCACCAAGGGGATGGCGGGGACGACCTACGAGCAGTACTTC	CATKGMAGTTYEQYF
TRBV30	TRBJ1-1	-	-	TGTGCCTGGGGACAGATTGAAGCTTTCTTT	CAWGQIEAFF
TRBV5-8	TRBJ2-1	-	-	TGTGCCAGCAGCTTGGGCCTCCTAGGACTAAATGAGCAGTTCTTC	CASSLGLLGLNEQFF
TRBV10-3	TRBJ2-7	-	-	TGTGCCAACGAGGGGAACCCCTACGAGCAGTACTTC	CANEGNPYEQYF
TRBV20-1	TRBJ1-1	-	few	TGCAGTGCTTTCCGGGATCCCGCCTCAACTGAAGCTTTCTTT	CSAFRDPASTEAFF
TRBV7-8	TRBJ1-5	-	few	TGTGCCAGCAGCCCCGATGCGGGGGCGCGAAATCAGCCCCAGCATTTT	CASSPDAGARNQPQHF
TRBV7-6	TRBJ2-2	-	-	TGTGCCAGCAGCTTAGCAGTGACCACCACCGGGGAGCTGTTTTTT	CASSLAVTTTGELFF
TRBV6-1	TRBJ1-1	TRBD1	-	TGTGCCGGCAGTGGATATCAGGGGGTGCTTCAAGCTTTCTTT	CAGSGYQGVLQAFF